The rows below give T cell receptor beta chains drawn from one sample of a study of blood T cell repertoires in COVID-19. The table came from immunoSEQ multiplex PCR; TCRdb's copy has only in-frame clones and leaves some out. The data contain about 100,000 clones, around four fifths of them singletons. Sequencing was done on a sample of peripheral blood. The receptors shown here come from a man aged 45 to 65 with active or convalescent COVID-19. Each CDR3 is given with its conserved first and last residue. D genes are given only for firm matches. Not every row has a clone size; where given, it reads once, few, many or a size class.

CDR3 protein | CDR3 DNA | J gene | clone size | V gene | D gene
CASSQVTGGVYGYTF | TGCGCCAGCAGCCAAGTCACAGGGGGCGTCTATGGCTACACCTTC | TRBJ1-2 | NA | TRBV4-1 | TRBD1
CASSESPPGTTQETQYF | TGCGCCAGCAGTGAGTCCCCACCGGGGACTACCCAAGAGACCCAGTACTTC | TRBJ2-5 | NA | TRBV10-1 | TRBD2
CASTTDRGNYGYTF | TGTGCCAGCACCACGGACAGGGGTAACTATGGCTACACCTTC | TRBJ1-2 | NA | TRBV7-8 | TRBD1
CASMAEAYEQYF | TGTGCCAGCATGGCAGAAGCCTACGAGCAGTACTTC | TRBJ2-7 | NA | TRBV6-5 | NA
CASSQVRGDYDYTGELFF | TGTGCCAGCAGCCAAGTACGCGGGGACTATGACTACACCGGGGAGCTGTTTTTT | TRBJ2-2 | NA | TRBV3-1/TRBV3-2 | TRBD2
CASSVRDNSYEQYF | TGTGCCAGCTCGGTTCGGGACAACTCCTACGAGCAGTACTTC | TRBJ2-7 | NA | TRBV18 | NA
CASSPVLAGVREQYF | TGTGCCAGCAGCCCTGTGCTAGCGGGAGTAAGGGAGCAGTACTTC | TRBJ2-7 | NA | TRBV5-5 | TRBD2
CASSQPGDGPNQPQHF | TGCGCCAGCAGCCAACCCGGGGATGGCCCCAATCAGCCCCAGCATTTT | TRBJ1-5 | NA | TRBV4-1 | NA
CAWSRLAGVTDTQYF | TGTGCCTGGAGTAGGCTAGCGGGAGTAACAGATACGCAGTATTTT | TRBJ2-3 | NA | TRBV30 | TRBD2
CAISFRMGQGESPLHF | TGTGCCATCAGTTTCAGGATGGGACAGGGGGAATCACCCCTCCACTTT | TRBJ1-6 | NA | TRBV10-3 | TRBD1
CASSSRQGGNYEQYF | TGTGCCAGCAGCTCCAGACAGGGAGGTAATTACGAGCAGTACTTC | TRBJ2-7 | NA | TRBV6-6 | NA
CASSRHSGSAYNEQFF | TGTGCCAGCAGCCGTCACAGCGGTAGCGCCTACAATGAGCAGTTCTTC | TRBJ2-1 | NA | TRBV4-2 | NA
CAISPLSNQPQHF | TGTGCCATTTCCCCCCTGAGCAATCAGCCCCAGCATTTT | TRBJ1-5 | many | TRBV6-4 | NA
CASSLVTRSTDTQYF | TGCGCCAGCAGCTTGGTTACGCGGAGCACAGATACGCAGTATTTT | TRBJ2-3 | once | TRBV5-1 | NA
CASSLAWTSGKSYNEQFF | TGTGCCAGCAGCCTTGCGTGGACTAGCGGGAAATCCTACAATGAGCAGTTCTTC | TRBJ2-1 | NA | TRBV21-1 | NA
CASVGHLNQPQHF | TGTGCCAGCGTTGGACACCTCAATCAGCCCCAGCATTTT | TRBJ1-5 | few | TRBV2 | NA
CASSLGLAALETQYF | TGTGCCAGCAGCTTAGGGCTAGCGGCCCTCGAGACCCAGTACTTC | TRBJ2-5 | few | TRBV11-3 | TRBD2
CASGLGGTGGTRVAFF | TGTGCTAGTGGTTTGGGGGGGACAGGGGGCACCCGGGTGGCTTTCTTT | TRBJ1-1 | many | TRBV12-5 | TRBD1
CAISDIETGGEKLFF | TGTGCCATCAGTGATATTGAGACAGGTGGCGAAAAACTGTTTTTT | TRBJ1-4 | NA | TRBV10-3 | NA
CASSLNVQGSEQYF | TGTGCCAGCAGCTTAAATGTCCAGGGCAGCGAGCAGTACTTC | TRBJ2-7 | NA | TRBV7-3 | NA
CASSLRESETQYF | TGTGCCAGCAGCTTGCGGGAATCAGAGACCCAGTACTTC | TRBJ2-5 | NA | TRBV5-4 | NA
CASRASGSYEQYF | TGCGCCAGCAGGGCTAGCGGGAGCTACGAGCAGTACTTC | TRBJ2-7 | once | TRBV5-1 | TRBD2
CASSESGGTVYTGELFF | TGCGCCAGCAGTGAGTCGGGCGGGACGGTGTACACCGGGGAGCTGTTTTTT | TRBJ2-2 | NA | TRBV10-2 | NA
CATSEAGRTAEAFF | TGTGCCACCAGTGAGGCAGGCCGCACCGCTGAAGCTTTCTTT | TRBJ1-1 | NA | TRBV24-1 | NA
CASSIGVGSQPQHF | TGTGCCAGTAGTATAGGGGTTGGGAGTCAGCCCCAGCATTTT | TRBJ1-5 | once | TRBV19 | NA
CASSIGVREPQHF | TGTGCCAGTAGTATCGGTGTGAGGGAGCCCCAGCATTTT | TRBJ1-5 | NA | TRBV19 | NA